The 27 T cell receptor beta chains below come from one sample, sequenced in a study of T cell responses to AZD1222 COVID-19 vaccine. Produced via immunoSEQ multiplex PCR; TCRdb's table is partial and in-frame only. The sample contains 150,000 to 160,000 clones, around nine tenths of which appear only once. Sequencing used peripheral blood, obtained after recovery from COVID-19. These receptors all stem from an adult who had recovered from COVID-19.

This clone was detected only once. The rearrangement joins TRBV15 to TRBJ1-2, with unresolved D. V shed 0 bases and J shed 10 bases, with 15 bases lying between them. Per germline, CDR1 LNHNV and CDR2 YYDKDF (reference sequence). This CDR3 contains 14 residues. CDR3 DNA: TGTGCCACCAGCAGAGACCGCGTTGCGGATGACTACACCTTC. It encodes CATSRDRVADDYTF.

In its sample, this clone was seen once. This sequence joins TRBV6-6 and TRBJ2-7, with TRBD2 identical over 10 bases. Germline-derived CDR1 and CDR2 are MNHNY and SVGAGI (reference sequence). The CDR3 consists of 15 residues. Trimming removed 4 bases from V and 4 bases from J; junction bases left unmatched: 7. This CDR3 reads CASSSILAGRYEQYF. CDR3 coding DNA: TGTGCCAGCAGTTCCATACTAGCGGGGCGGTACGAGCAGTACTTC.

The chain links TRBV23-1 to TRBJ2-3; 7 nucleotides agree with TRBD1. TRBV23-1 belongs to the ORF category, with a function that is uncertain. CDR3 length: 16 amino acids. V trimming: 6 bases; J trimming: 1 base; junction bases outside the gene matches: 10. The CDR3 DNA follows: TGCGCCAGCAGGCCGGGACAGACGGTTCGCACAGATACGCAGTATTTT. Residues: CASRPGQTVRTDTQYF.

This chain connects TRBV24-1 to TRBJ2-1; TRBD2 might be the D (5 bases). V gave up 3 bases and J gave up 8 bases, with 16 bases separating them. This CDR3 contains 15 residues. Germline loops: CDR1 KGHDR, CDR2 SFDVKD. CDR3 in DNA: TGTGCCACCAGTGATAGGACCTTAACGAGGGATGAGCAGTTCTTC. Protein sequence: CATSDRTLTRDEQFF.

The chain joins TRBV15 to TRBJ2-5; the match to TRBD2 covers 10 bases. The CDR3 extends over 16 amino acids. The germline V gene has CDR1 LNHNV and CDR2 YYDKDF (reference sequence). V trimming: 5 bases; J trimming: 4 bases; junction bases outside the gene matches: 10. CDR3 coding DNA: TGTGCCACCAGCGAGGGACAAGCGGGGGGGCCAGAGACCCAGTACTTC. Its protein product is CATSEGQAGGPETQYF.

The chain employs TRBV5-1 and TRBJ2-2, with 13 positions matching TRBD2. The trim removed 4 bases at V and 7 bases at J, leaving 7 bases unmatched. Germline V CDR1 and CDR2: SGHRS, YFSETQ. The CDR3 length is 16 residues. DNA for the CDR3: TGCGCCAGCAGCGCCACTAGCGGGGGGGCCCACGGGGAGCTGTTTTTT. Its protein product is CASSATSGGAHGELFF.

This clone was found a few times. The chain combines TRBV9 with TRBJ1-1, with D unclear. There are 15 residues in the CDR3. Germline values: CDR1 SGDLS, CDR2 YYNGEE. V was cut by 0 bases and J by 1 base, with 10 bases left in between. CDR3: CASSVEPGANTEAFF. The DNA of the CDR3 is TGTGCCAGCAGCGTAGAGCCGGGAGCGAACACTGAAGCTTTCTTT. The whole variable domain, remainder taken from reference TRBV9 and TRBJ1-1, is DSGVTQTPKHLITATGQRVTLRCSPRSGDLSVYWYQQSLDQGLQFLIQYYNGEERAKGNILERFSAQQFPDLHSELNLSSLELGDSALYFCASSVEPGANTEAFFGQGTRLTVV.

V gene TRBV28 combines with J gene TRBJ2-7; possible D gene TRBD1, 5 bases. Germline values: CDR1 MDHEN, CDR2 SYDVKM. This CDR3 is 13 amino acids long. Trimming stripped 5 bases from V and 3 bases from J, with 11 bases between. In DNA form, the CDR3 reads TGTGCCAGCAGTCCACCTCAGGGCTACGAGCAGTACTTC. Translation: CASSPPQGYEQYF.

The CDR3 protein is CASSGTGGIEETQYF. In nucleotides, the CDR3 is TGTGCCAGCAGTGGGACAGGGGGGATCGAAGAGACCCAGTACTTC. This sequence joins TRBV25-1 and TRBJ2-5; 10 positions match TRBD1. Germline CDR1 is MGHDK and CDR2 is SYGVNS. The CDR3 runs to 15 residues. J was trimmed by 3 bases and V by 4 bases; bases with no gene match: 5.

The chain employs TRBV7-3 and TRBJ2-1; D remains ambiguous. This CDR3 is built from 12 residues. Germline V CDR1 and CDR2: SGHTA, FQGTGA. V was trimmed by 8 bases and J by 5 bases, leaving 10 bases between them. The CDR3: CASARADNEQFF. The CDR3 DNA is TGTGCCAGCGCTAGAGCAGACAATGAGCAGTTCTTC.

V usage is TRBV19 and J usage is TRBJ1-5; D may be TRBD1 (5 bases). Germline CDR1 is LNHDA and CDR2 is SQIVND (reference sequence). This CDR3 has 14 amino acids. Trimming stripped 3 bases from V and 5 bases from J, with 11 bases between. CDR3 DNA: TGTGCCAGTAGTATTTTACAGGCCGATCAGCCCCAGCATTTT. It codes for CASSILQADQPQHF.

This chain joins TRBV7-2 and TRBJ2-3; no firm D call. The CDR3 loop spans 14 amino acids. Trimming stripped 4 bases from V and 0 bases from J, with 8 bases between. Germline CDR1 is SGHTA and CDR2 is FQGNSA. CDR3 in DNA: TGTGCCAGCAGCTGGGGATCTAGCACAGATACGCAGTATTTT. Translated: CASSWGSSTDTQYF.

The rearrangement uses TRBV6-1 and TRBJ1-1, with D tentatively TRBD1 (5 bases). The CDR3 consists of 16 residues. Germline-derived CDR1 and CDR2 are MNHNS and SASEGT. V was pared by 0 bases and J by 5 bases, with 16 bases between. CDR3 protein: CASSEAFTGRGTEAFF. DNA for the CDR3: TGTGCCAGCAGTGAAGCCTTTACGGGGCGGGGTACTGAAGCTTTCTTT.

V gene TRBV29-1 combines with J gene TRBJ2-3; tentative D call: TRBD2 (5 bases). Germline V gene data show CDR1 as SQVTM and CDR2 as ANQGSEA. The CDR3 is 15 residues long. V was shortened by 4 bases and J by 0 bases, with 14 bases between the two germline ends. DNA for the CDR3: TGCAGCGTTGGAGTTCGGGGAACTAGCACAGATACGCAGTATTTT. Protein product: CSVGVRGTSTDTQYF.

The CDR3 is CSVTGDTDTQYF. As DNA, the CDR3 is TGCAGCGTGACAGGAGACACAGATACGCAGTATTTT. The rearrangement joins TRBV29-1 to TRBJ2-3, with a weak D call TRBD1 (6 bases). This CDR3 contains 12 residues. The V and J ends lost 6 bases and 2 bases respectively, with 9 bases between them. Germline assignment: CDR1 SQVTM and CDR2 ANQGSEA.

CDR3 residues: CASSSPGQGPTDTQYF. CDR3 in DNA: TGTGCCAGCAGCTCGCCGGGACAGGGGCCCACAGATACGCAGTATTTT. This sequence joins TRBV5-4 and TRBJ2-3; 10 bases match TRBD1. With V trimmed by 3 bases and J by 2 bases, 6 bases remained unmatched. The CDR3 is 16 residues long. Germline assignment: CDR1 SGHNT and CDR2 YYREEE (reference sequence). Full variable domain (outside the CDR3, taken from reference TRBV5-4 and TRBJ2-3): ETGVTQSPTHLIKTRGQQVTLRCSSQSGHNTVSWYQQALGQGPQFIFQYYREEENGRGNFPPRFSGLQFPNYSSELNVNALELDDSALYLCASSSPGQGPTDTQYFGPGTRLTVL.

The chain recombines TRBV7-8 with TRBJ1-2; TRBD1 aligns across 8 bases. This CDR3 has 15 amino acids. Germline lookup yields CDR1 SGHVS and CDR2 FQNEAQ. The V gene end was trimmed by 2 bases and the J gene end by 6 bases; junction bases not matched to a gene: 8. For the CDR3, the DNA is TGTGCCAGCAGCTTAAGTAGGACAGGGATGGATGGCTACACCTTC. Protein product: CASSLSRTGMDGYTF.

The chain is built from TRBV13 and TRBJ2-7; 8 nucleotides line up with TRBD1. The CDR3 contains 15 residues. Trimming took 4 bases from V and 4 from J; bases not matched to a gene: 9. Germline assignment: CDR1 PRHDT and CDR2 FYEKMQ (reference sequence). CDR3 nucleotides: TGTGCCAGCAGCTCCTCAGGGGGCAACGTTTACGAGCAGTACTTC. It translates to CASSSSGGNVYEQYF. Combining the CDR3 with reference TRBV13 and TRBJ2-7 gives the whole variable domain AAGVIQSPRHLIKEKRETATLKCYPIPRHDTVYWYQQGPGQDPQFLISFYEKMQSDKGSIPDRFSAQQFSDYHSELNMSSLELGDSALYFCASSSSGGNVYEQYFGPGTRLTVT.

This rearrangement joins TRBV7-3 to TRBJ2-2, with D unclear. The V gene's germline CDR1 is SGHTA and CDR2 FQGTGA. There are 12 residues in the CDR3. Between the trimmed V and J ends, which lost 5 bases and 4 bases, there was a span of 5 bases. The CDR3 sequence is CASSRSTGELFF. CDR3 coding DNA: TGTGCCAGCAGCCGGAGCACCGGGGAGCTGTTTTTT.

The chain has TRBV3-1 (or the pseudogene TRBV3-2) and TRBJ2-3; a weak D match, TRBD2 (5 bases). V was cut by 1 base and J by 8 bases, with 13 bases left in between. Germline-derived CDR1 and CDR2 are LGHDT and YNNKEL (reference sequence). This CDR3 has 14 residues. The CDR3 coding sequence is TGTGCCAGCAGCCAAGTATCGGGGAGCGGTACGCAGTATTTT. Its translation: CASSQVSGSGTQYF.

The chain couples TRBV14 to TRBJ2-5; D gene unclear. This CDR3 is built from 14 residues. In germline, CDR1 is SGHDN, CDR2 FVKESK. With 1 base removed from V and 5 bases from J, the gap between germline ends came to 11 bases. The CDR3 spells CASSQAGFWETQYF. The DNA of the CDR3 is TGTGCCAGCAGCCAAGCAGGATTTTGGGAGACCCAGTACTTC.

The V call is TRBV7-9, the J call TRBJ2-7, with 7 bases aligning to TRBD1. V was pared by 4 bases and J by 2 bases, with 5 bases of the junction left unmatched. Germline CDR1 is SEHNR and CDR2 is FQNEAQ (reference sequence). The CDR3 spans 14 residues. The CDR3 nucleotides are TGTGCCAGCAGCTATAGGACAGGAGCCTACGAGCAGTACTTC. Protein: CASSYRTGAYEQYF. Drawing the rest from reference TRBV7-9 and TRBJ2-7, the complete variable domain is DTGVSQNPRHKITKRGQNVTFRCDPISEHNRLYWYRQTLGQGPEFLTYFQNEAQLEKSRLLSDRFSAERPKGSFSTLEIQRTEQGDSAMYLCASSYRTGAYEQYFGPGTRLTVT.

CDR3 sequence reads: CASSSEAAIQFF. The CDR3 coding sequence is TGTGCCAGCAGTTCTGAGGCGGCCATACAGTTCTTC. The chain recombines TRBV6-2 or TRBV6-3 with TRBJ2-1; D is unresolved. CDR1 is MNHEY and CDR2 is SVGEGT in the germline V gene. V lost 4 bases to trimming and J lost 13 bases, with 14 bases between them. The CDR3 runs to 12 residues.

This clone was counted only a few times. The rearrangement joins TRBV5-4 to TRBJ2-3; a possible D gene is TRBD2 (6 bases). CDR3 length: 13 residues. Per the germline V gene, CDR1 is SGHNT and CDR2 is YYREEE (reference sequence). V lost 1 base and J lost 5, with 8 bases in between. CDR3 region: CASSLWGGDTQYF. Written as DNA, the CDR3 is TGTGCCAGCAGCTTGTGGGGAGGAGATACGCAGTATTTT.

The genes are TRBV5-6 and TRBJ2-1; TRBD2 agrees at 7 bases. Germline CDR1 reads SGHDT; CDR2 reads YYEEEE. There are 15 residues in the CDR3. V dropped 1 base and J dropped 5; count of bases not matched to a gene: 6. CDR3 nucleotides: TGTGCCAGCAGCTTGTGGTCTAGCGGCGACAATGAGCAGTTCTTC. This translates into CASSLWSSGDNEQFF.

V gene TRBV9 combines with J gene TRBJ2-5; D is perhaps TRBD2 (6 bases). The CDR3 sequence is 13 residues long. V gave up 4 bases and J gave up 5 bases, with 12 bases separating them. Germline values: CDR1 SGDLS, CDR2 YYNGEE. The CDR3 is CASSPPRGETQYF. The CDR3 DNA follows: TGTGCCAGCAGCCCCCCCCGGGGGGAGACCCAGTACTTC. The complete variable domain, with remaining parts taken from reference TRBV9 and TRBJ2-5, reads DSGVTQTPKHLITATGQRVTLRCSPRSGDLSVYWYQQSLDQGLQFLIQYYNGEERAKGNILERFSAQQFPDLHSELNLSSLELGDSALYFCASSPPRGETQYFGPGTRLLVL.

The rearrangement links TRBV7-2 to TRBJ1-6; D remains unclear. The CDR3 has 15 amino acids. V shed 5 bases and J shed 6 bases, with 14 bases lying between them. Germline CDR1 is SGHTA and CDR2 is FQGNSA. Here the CDR3 reads CASSPDRAGNSPLHF. In nucleotides, the CDR3 is TGTGCCAGCAGCCCCGATCGCGCGGGTAATTCACCCCTCCACTTT.